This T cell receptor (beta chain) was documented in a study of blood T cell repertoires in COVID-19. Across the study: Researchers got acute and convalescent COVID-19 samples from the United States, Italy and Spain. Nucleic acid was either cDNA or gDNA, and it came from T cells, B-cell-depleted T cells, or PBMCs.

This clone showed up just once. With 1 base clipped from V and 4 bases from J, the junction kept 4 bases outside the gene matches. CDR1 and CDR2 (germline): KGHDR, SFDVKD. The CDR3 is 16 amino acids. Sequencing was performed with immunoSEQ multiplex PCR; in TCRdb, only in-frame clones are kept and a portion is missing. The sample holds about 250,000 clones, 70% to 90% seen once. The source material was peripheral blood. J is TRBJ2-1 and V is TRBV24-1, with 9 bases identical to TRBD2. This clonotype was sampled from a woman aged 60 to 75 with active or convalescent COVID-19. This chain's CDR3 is CATSDLAGGPYNEQFF. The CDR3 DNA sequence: TGTGCCACCAGTGATTTAGCGGGAGGCCCGTACAATGAGCAGTTCTTC.